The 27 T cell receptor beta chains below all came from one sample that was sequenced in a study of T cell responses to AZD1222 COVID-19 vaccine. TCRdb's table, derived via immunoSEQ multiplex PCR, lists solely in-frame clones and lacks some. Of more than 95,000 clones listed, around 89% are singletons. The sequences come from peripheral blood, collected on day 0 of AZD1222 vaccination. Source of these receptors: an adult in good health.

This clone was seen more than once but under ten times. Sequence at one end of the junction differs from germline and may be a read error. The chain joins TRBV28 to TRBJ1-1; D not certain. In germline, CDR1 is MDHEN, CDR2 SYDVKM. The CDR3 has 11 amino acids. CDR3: CASSLVEISDF. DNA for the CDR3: TGTGCCAGCAGTTTAGTTGAGATTTCGGATTTT.

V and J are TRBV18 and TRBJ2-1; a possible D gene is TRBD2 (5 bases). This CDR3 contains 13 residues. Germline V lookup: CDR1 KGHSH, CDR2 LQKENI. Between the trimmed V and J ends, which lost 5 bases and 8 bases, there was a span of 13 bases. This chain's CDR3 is CASSTTRDHEQFF. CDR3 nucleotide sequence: TGTGCCAGCTCAACTACTAGAGACCATGAGCAGTTCTTC.

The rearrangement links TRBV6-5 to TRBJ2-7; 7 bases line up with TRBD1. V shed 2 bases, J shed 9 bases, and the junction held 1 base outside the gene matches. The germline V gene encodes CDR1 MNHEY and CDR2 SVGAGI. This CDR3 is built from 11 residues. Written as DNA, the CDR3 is TGTGCCAGCAGTTACGGGACAGCGCAGTACTTC. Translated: CASSYGTAQYF.

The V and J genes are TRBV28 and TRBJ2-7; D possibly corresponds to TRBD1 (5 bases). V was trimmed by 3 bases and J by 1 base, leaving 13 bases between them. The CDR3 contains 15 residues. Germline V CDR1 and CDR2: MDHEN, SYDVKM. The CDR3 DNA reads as TGTGCCAGCAGTTTTTTAGCCAGGGTTTCCTACGAGCAGTACTTC. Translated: CASSFLARVSYEQYF.

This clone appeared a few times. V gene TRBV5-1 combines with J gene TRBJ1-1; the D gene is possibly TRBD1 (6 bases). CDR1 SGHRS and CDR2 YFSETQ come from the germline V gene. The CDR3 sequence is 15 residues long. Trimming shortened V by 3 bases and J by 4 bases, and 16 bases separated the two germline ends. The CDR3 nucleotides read TGCGCCAGCAGCTCGGGGCTCGGGGGCGGCACTGAAGCTTTCTTT. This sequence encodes CASSSGLGGGTEAFF. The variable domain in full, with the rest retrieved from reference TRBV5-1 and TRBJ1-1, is KAGVTQTPRYLIKTRGQQVTLSCSPISGHRSVSWYQQTPGQGLQFLFEYFSETQRNKGNFPGRFSGRQFSNSRSEMNVSTLELGDSALYLCASSSGLGGGTEAFFGQGTRLTVV.

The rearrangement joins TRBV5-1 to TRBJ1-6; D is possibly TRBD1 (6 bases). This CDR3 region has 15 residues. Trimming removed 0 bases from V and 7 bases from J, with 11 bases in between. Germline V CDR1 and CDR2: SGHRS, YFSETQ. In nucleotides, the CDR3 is TGCGCCAGCAGCTTGGCCGGGACAACGAATTCACCCCTCCACTTT. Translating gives CASSLAGTTNSPLHF. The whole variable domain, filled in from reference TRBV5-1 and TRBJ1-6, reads KAGVTQTPRYLIKTRGQQVTLSCSPISGHRSVSWYQQTPGQGLQFLFEYFSETQRNKGNFPGRFSGRQFSNSRSEMNVSTLELGDSALYLCASSLAGTTNSPLHFGNGTRLTVT.

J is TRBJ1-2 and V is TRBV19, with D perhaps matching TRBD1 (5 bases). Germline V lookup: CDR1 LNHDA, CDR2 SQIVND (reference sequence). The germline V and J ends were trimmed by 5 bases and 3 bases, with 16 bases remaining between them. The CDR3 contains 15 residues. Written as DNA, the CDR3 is TGTGCCAGTAGTCCACCGTGGGACCCCCACTATGGCTACACCTTC. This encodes CASSPPWDPHYGYTF.

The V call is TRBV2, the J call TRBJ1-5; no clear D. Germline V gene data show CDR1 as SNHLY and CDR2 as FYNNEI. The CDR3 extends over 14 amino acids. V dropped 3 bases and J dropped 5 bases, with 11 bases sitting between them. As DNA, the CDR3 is TGTGCCAGCAGTGATTCGGGGTCGCATCAGCCCCAGCATTTT. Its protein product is CASSDSGSHQPQHF.

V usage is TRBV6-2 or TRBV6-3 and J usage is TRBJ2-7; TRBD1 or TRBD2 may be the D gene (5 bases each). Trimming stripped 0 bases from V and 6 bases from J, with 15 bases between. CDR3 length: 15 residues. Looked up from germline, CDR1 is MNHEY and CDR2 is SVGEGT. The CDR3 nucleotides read TGTGCCAGCAGTTACTCGCTGCCGGGGACCAGCGAGCAGTACTTC. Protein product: CASSYSLPGTSEQYF.

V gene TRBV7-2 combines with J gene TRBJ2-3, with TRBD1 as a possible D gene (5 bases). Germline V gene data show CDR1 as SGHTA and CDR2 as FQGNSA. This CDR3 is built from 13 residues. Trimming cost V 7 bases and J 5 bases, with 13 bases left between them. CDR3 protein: CASTLLRGDTQYF. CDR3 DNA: TGTGCCAGCACCCTCCTTAGGGGAGATACGCAGTATTTT.

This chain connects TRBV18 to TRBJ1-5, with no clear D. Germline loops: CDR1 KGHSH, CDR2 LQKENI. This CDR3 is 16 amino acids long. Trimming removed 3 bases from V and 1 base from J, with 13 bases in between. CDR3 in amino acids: CASSPSGPGSNQPQHF. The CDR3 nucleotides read TGTGCCAGCTCACCCTCGGGCCCTGGAAGCAATCAGCCCCAGCATTTT.

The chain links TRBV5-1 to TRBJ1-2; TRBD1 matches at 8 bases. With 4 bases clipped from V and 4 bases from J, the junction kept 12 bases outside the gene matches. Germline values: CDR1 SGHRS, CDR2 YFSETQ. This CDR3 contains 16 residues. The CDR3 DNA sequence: TGCGCCAGCAGCCCCCCTGACCCAGGGGGCGGCTATGGCTACACCTTC. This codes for CASSPPDPGGGYGYTF.

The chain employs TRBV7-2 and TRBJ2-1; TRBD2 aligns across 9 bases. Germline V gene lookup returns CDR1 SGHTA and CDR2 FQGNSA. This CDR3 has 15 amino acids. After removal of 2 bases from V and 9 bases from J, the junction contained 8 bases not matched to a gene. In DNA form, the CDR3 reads TGTGCCAGCAGCTTATTAGGACTAGCGTCAGGTGAGCAGTTCTTC. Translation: CASSLLGLASGEQFF.

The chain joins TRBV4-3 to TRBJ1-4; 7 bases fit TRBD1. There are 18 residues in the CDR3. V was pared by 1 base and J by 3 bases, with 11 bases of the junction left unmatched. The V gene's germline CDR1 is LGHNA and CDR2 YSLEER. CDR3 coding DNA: TGCGCCAGCAGCCAAGGTATCGCCAGGGGGTCATCTAATGAAAAACTGTTTTTT. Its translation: CASSQGIARGSSNEKLFF.

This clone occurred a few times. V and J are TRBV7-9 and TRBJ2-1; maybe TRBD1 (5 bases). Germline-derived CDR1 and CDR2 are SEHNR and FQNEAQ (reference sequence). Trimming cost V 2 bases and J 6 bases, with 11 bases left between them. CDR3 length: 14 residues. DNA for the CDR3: TGTGCCAGCAGCTTAAGGCAGGGTGCCAATGAGCAGTTCTTC. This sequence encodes CASSLRQGANEQFF.

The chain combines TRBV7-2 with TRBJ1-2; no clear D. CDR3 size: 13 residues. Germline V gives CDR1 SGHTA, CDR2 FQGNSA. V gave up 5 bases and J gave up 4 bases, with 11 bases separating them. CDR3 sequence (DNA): TGTGCCAGCAGCACCGACGGGGTCTATGGCTACACCTTC. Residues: CASSTDGVYGYTF.

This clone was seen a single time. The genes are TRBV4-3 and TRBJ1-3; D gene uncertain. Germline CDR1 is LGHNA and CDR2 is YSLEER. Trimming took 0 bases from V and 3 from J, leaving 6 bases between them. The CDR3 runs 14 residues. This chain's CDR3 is CASSQEEFGNTIYF. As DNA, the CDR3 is TGCGCCAGCAGCCAAGAGGAGTTTGGAAACACCATATATTTT.

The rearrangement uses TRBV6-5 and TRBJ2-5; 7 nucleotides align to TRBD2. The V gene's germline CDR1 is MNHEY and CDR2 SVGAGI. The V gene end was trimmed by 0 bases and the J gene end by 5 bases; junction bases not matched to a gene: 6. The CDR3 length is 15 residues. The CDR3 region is CASSYSWGGKETQYF. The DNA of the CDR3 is TGTGCCAGCAGTTACTCGTGGGGGGGGAAGGAGACCCAGTACTTC.

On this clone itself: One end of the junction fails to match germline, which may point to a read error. The CDR3, as DNA: TGTGCCAGCAGCCCCAGGGGGCGCGGAGTGAGGAACTCTGAAGCTTTCTTT. Amino acids: CASSPRGRGVRNSEAFF. The rearrangement uses TRBV6-2 or TRBV6-3 and TRBJ1-1; 8 bases fit TRBD1. Germline V gene lookup returns CDR1 MNHEY and CDR2 SVGEGT. The CDR3 is 17 amino acids.

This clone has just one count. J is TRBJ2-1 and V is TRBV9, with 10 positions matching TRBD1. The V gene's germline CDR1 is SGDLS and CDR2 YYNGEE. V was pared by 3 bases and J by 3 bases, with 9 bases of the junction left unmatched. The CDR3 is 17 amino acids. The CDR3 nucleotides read TGTGCCAGCAGCGCCAACCCCGGGACAGGGGACTACAATGAGCAGTTCTTC. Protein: CASSANPGTGDYNEQFF.

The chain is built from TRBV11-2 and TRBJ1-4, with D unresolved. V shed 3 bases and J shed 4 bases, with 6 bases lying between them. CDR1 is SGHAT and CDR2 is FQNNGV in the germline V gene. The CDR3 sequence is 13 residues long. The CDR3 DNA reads TGTGCCAGCAGCTTGTCCCTTAATGAAAAACTGTTTTTT. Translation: CASSLSLNEKLFF.

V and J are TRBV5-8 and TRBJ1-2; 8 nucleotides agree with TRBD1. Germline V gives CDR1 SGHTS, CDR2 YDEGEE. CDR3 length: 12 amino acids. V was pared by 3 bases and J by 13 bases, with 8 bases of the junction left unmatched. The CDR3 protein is CASSSRTGSLTF. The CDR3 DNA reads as TGTGCCAGCAGCTCCAGGACAGGGTCTCTCACCTTC.

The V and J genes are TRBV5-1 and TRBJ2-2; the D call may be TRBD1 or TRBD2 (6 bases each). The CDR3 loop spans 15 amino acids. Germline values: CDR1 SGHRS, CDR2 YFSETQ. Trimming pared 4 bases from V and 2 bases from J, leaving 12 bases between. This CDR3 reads CASSRWGANTGELFF. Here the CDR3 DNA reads TGCGCCAGCAGCCGCTGGGGGGCTAACACCGGGGAGCTGTTTTTT.

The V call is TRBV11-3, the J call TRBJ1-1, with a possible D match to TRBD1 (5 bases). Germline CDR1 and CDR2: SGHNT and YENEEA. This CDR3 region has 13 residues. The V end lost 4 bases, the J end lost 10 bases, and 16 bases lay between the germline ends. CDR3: CASSYRDDSRAFF. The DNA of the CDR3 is TGTGCCAGCAGCTACCGGGACGATTCGCGAGCTTTCTTT.

The CDR3 here is CASSLGTPSYQETQYF. CDR3 DNA sequence: TGTGCCAGCAGCCTAGGGACTCCTTCGTACCAAGAGACCCAGTACTTC. The V gene is TRBV3-1 (or the pseudogene TRBV3-2), the J gene TRBJ2-5, with TRBD2 as a possible D gene (6 bases). V shed 4 bases and J shed 0 bases, with 15 bases lying between them. This CDR3 has 16 amino acids. In germline, CDR1 is LGHDT, CDR2 YNNKEL (reference sequence).

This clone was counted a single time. As DNA, the CDR3 is TGTGCCAGCAGTTCCACAGGGGGAGTGAACTATGGCTACACCTTC. This codes for CASSSTGGVNYGYTF. The chain recombines TRBV28 with TRBJ1-2; 8 bases fit TRBD1. The CDR3 is made up of 15 amino acids. V lost 4 bases, J lost 2 bases, and 6 bases stayed unmatched. Per the germline V gene, CDR1 is MDHEN and CDR2 is SYDVKM.

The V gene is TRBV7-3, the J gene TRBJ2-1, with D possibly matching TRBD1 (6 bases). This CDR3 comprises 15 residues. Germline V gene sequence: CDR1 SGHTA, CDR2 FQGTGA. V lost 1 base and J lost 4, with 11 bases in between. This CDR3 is CASSLIGGPYNEQFF. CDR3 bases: TGTGCCAGCAGCTTAATTGGGGGCCCATACAATGAGCAGTTCTTC. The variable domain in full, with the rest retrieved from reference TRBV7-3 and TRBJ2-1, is GAGVSQTPSNKVTEKGKYVELRCDPISGHTALYWYRQSLGQGPEFLIYFQGTGAADDSGLPNDRFFAVRPEGSVSTLKIQRTERGDSAVYLCASSLIGGPYNEQFFGPGTRLTVL.